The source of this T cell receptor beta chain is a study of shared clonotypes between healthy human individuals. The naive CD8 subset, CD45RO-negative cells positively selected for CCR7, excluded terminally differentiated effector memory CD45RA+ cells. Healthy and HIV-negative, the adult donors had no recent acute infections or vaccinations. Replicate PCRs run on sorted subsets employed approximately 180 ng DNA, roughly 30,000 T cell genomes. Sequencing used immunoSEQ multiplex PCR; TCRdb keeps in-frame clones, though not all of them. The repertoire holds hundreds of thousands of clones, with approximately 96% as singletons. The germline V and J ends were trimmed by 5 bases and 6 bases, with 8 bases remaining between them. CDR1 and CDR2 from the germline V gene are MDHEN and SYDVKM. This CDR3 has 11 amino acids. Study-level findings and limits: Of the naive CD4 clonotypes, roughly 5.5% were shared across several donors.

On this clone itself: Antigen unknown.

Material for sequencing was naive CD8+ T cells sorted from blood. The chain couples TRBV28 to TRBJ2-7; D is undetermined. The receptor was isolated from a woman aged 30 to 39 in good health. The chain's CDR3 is CASSPPGEQYF. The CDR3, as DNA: TGTGCCAGCAGTCCCCCAGGCGAGCAGTACTTC.